The present TCR beta chain was sequenced within a study of CD8 T cells in Susac syndrome. About the research overall: Patients with Susac syndrome were therapy-naive, on corticosteroids, or on intravenous immunoglobulin alone at the time that blood was drawn.

CDR3 length equals 13 residues. Germline V gives CDR1 MNHEY, CDR2 SVGAGI. J was trimmed by 4 bases and V by 6 bases; bases with no gene match: 3. On this clonotype itself: Its specificity is not known.

Random-hexamer reverse transcription was applied to about 0.45 to 1 ug RNA. TCRdb recomputed calls from the immunoSEQ multiplex PCR reads with MiXCR, one row per CDR3 protein. The data hold 130,000 to 150,000 distinct CDR3 sequences, with almost 96% observed a single time. Points from the study as a whole: The CD4+ T cell repertoires in Susac syndrome were not clonally expanded.

TCR beta from blood CD8+ and CD4+ T cells was sequenced. The TCR was taken from a human donor with Susac syndrome. The V and J genes are TRBV6-5 and TRBJ2-5; 9 bases align to TRBD2. Sequencing was performed on CD4+ T cells from PBMCs. The CDR3 nucleotides are TGTGCCAGCAGGGGAGCGGGGGGAGAGACCCAGTACTTC. This gives the protein CASRGAGGETQYF.